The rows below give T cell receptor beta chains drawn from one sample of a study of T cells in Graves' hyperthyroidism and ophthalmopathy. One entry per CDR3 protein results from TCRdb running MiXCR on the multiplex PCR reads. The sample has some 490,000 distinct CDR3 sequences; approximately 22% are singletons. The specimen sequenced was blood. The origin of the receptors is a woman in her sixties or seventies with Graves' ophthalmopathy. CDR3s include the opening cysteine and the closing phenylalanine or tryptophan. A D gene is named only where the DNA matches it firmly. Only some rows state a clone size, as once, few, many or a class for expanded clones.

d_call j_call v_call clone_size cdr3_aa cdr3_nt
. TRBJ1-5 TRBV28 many CASSPPVGNQPQHF TGTGCCAGCAGCCCCCCCGTGGGCAATCAGCCCCAGCATTTT
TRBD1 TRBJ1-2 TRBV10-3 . CAISEGGRGLRYTF TGTGCCATCAGTGAGGGGGGGAGGGGGCTTCGCTACACCTTC
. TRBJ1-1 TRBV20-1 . CSAVTPFNTEAFF TGCAGTGCCGTGACACCTTTTAACACTGAAGCTTTCTTT
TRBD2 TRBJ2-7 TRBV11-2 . CASSLDLAGNFYEQYF TGTGCCAGCAGCTTGGACCTAGCGGGAAATTTCTACGAGCAGTACTTC
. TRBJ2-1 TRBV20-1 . CSARVTGRRNQQFF TGCAGTGCTAGAGTCACAGGGAGGCGGAATCAGCAGTTCTTC
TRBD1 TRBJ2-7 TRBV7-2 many CASSIETGGEQYF TGTGCCAGCAGCATTGAGACAGGGGGAGAGCAGTACTTC
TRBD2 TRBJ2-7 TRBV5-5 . CASSSGTTATYEQYF TGTGCCAGCAGCTCCGGGACTACAGCTACGTACGAGCAGTACTTC
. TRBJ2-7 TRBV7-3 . CASSLDPDYEQYF TGTGCCAGCAGCTTAGATCCGGACTACGAGCAGTACTTC
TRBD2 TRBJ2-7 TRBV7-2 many CASSRTSGGLEQYF TGTGCCAGCAGCCGAACTAGCGGCGGCCTCGAGCAGTACTTC
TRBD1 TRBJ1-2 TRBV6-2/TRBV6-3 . CASSPTGTGLGYTF TGTGCCAGCAGCCCCACAGGGACAGGGCTTGGCTACACCTTC
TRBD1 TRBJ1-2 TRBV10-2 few CASSEPRTGVNYGYTF TGCGCCAGCAGTGAGCCACGGACAGGGGTAAACTATGGCTACACCTTC
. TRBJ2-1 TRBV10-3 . CASLGTPARSWDNEQFF TGTGCCTCACTCGGGACCCCGGCCCGGTCCTGGGACAATGAGCAGTTCTTC
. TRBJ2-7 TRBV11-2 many CASSLKAEEQYF TGTGCCAGCAGCTTAAAGGCGGAAGAGCAGTACTTC
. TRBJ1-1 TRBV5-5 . CVSSLVGGDTEAFF TGTGTCAGCAGCTTGGTCGGAGGGGACACTGAAGCTTTCTTT
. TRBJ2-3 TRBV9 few CASSVVGESGTDTQYF TGTGCCAGCAGCGTAGTGGGGGAGTCTGGCACAGATACGCAGTATTTT
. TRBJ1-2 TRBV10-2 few CASSDEGTIRGYTF TGCGCCAGCAGTGACGAGGGAACGATTCGAGGCTACACCTTC
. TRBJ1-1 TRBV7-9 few CASSGAVNAFF TGTGCCAGCAGCGGGGCCGTGAATGCTTTCTTT
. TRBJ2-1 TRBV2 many CASSEKFLDEQFF TGTGCCAGCAGTGAGAAGTTCTTAGATGAGCAGTTCTTC
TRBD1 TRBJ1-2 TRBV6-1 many CASSVPGQSYGYTF TGTGCCAGCAGTGTTCCGGGACAGTCCTATGGCTACACCTTC
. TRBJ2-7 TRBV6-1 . CASSEYRLSSYEQYF TGTGCCAGCAGTGAATACCGTCTTAGCTCCTACGAGCAGTACTTC